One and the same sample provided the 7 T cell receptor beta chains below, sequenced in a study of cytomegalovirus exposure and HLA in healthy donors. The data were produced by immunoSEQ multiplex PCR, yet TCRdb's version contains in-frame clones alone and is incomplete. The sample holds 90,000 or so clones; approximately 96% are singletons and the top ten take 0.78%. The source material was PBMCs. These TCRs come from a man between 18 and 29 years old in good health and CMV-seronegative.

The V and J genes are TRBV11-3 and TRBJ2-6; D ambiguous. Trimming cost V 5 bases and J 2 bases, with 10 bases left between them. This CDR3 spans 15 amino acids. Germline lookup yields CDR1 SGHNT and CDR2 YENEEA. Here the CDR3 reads CASSLRRAGANVLTF. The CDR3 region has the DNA TGTGCCAGCAGCCTCAGACGGGCTGGGGCCAACGTCCTGACTTTC.

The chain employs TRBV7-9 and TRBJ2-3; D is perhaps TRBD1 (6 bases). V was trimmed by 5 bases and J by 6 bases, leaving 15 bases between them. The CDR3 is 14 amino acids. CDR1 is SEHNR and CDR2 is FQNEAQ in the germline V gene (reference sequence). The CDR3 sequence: CASSKRQAGDTQYF. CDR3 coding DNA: TGTGCCAGCAGCAAAAGACAGGCCGGCGATACGCAGTATTTT.

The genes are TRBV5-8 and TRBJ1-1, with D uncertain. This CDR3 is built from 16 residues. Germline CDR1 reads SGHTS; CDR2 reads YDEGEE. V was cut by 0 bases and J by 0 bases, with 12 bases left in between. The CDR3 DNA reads TGTGCCAGCAGCTTGGTGATCAGGATTTTGAACACTGAAGCTTTCTTT. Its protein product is CASSLVIRILNTEAFF.

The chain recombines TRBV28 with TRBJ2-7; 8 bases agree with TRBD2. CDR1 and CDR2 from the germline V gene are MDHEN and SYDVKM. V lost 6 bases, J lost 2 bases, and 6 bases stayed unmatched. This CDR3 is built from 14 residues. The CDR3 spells CASRAGRGTYEQYF. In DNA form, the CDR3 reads TGTGCCAGCAGAGCCGGGAGGGGCACCTACGAGCAGTACTTC.

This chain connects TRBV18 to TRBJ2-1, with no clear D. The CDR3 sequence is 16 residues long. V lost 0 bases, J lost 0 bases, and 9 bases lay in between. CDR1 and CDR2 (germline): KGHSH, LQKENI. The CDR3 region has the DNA TGTGCCAGCTCACCACCAGTAGCCTTCTCCTACAATGAGCAGTTCTTC. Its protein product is CASSPPVAFSYNEQFF.

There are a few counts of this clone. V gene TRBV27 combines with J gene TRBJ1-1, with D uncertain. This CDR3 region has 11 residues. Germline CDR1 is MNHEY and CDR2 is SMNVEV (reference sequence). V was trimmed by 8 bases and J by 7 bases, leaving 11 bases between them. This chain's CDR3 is CASARSSEAFF. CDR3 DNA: TGTGCCAGCGCCCGGAGTAGTGAAGCTTTCTTT.

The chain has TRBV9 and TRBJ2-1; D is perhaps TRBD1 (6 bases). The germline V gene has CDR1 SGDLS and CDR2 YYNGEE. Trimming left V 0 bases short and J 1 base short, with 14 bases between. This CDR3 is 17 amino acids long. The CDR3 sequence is CASSVATDSRSYNEQFF. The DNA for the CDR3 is TGTGCCAGCAGCGTAGCTACGGACAGCCGGTCCTACAATGAGCAGTTCTTC.